Included here is one T cell receptor (beta chain) sequence, with context. Under the authors' procedure: Quantification of nucleated cells was approximated via reference gene primer amplification. Clones were read by immunoSEQ multiplex PCR, and TCRdb kept only the in-frame ones, dropping some. V, J and clone size reflect that table, while D and trimming were determined from the DNA. The table lists about 140,000 clones, about 83% of them singletons. The data originate from a study of blood T cell repertoires in COVID-19. Whole-study context: Both acute and convalescent COVID-19 samples were obtained from the United States, Italy and Spain. The analysed material was cDNA or gDNA that came from T cells, B-cell-depleted T cells, or PBMCs.

Germline assignment: CDR1 GTSNPN and CDR2 SVGIG (reference sequence). Trimming stripped 1 base from V and 5 bases from J, with 14 bases between. This CDR3 comprises 14 residues. The gene calls are TRBV30 and TRBJ2-5, with a weak D call TRBD2 (5 bases). Sequencing was done on a sample of PBMCs or T cells enriched from blood (not recorded which). This TCR came from a woman aged 50 to 60 with acute COVID-19. The CDR3 nucleotides are TGTGCCTGGAGTGCCCCTCCCGGGGTTGAGACCCAGTACTTC. Protein sequence: CAWSAPPGVETQYF.